The source of this TCR beta chain is a study of Ad26.COV2.S vaccination and SARS-CoV-2 variants. Overall study context: Ad26.COV2.S shots went into the muscle once or twice, 56 days apart. Study results and caveats: Compared with placebo recipients, vaccine recipients had higher spike-specific TCR breadth. Vaccine recipients and placebo recipients showed similar non-spike TCR breadth.

Details on this clone: The target antigen is unknown.

The treatment denotes: some 20 received Ad26.COV2.S at low or high dose, single or two shots; about 5 received placebo; per-sample allocation not given. Sampling occurred on day 63 after the first vaccine or placebo injection. Sequencing used immunoSEQ multiplex PCR; TCRdb keeps in-frame clones, though not all of them. The sample contains roughly 240,000 clones, around 87% of which appear only once. CDR1 and CDR2 from the germline V gene are MDHEN and SYDVKM. The V gene lost 7 bases and the J gene lost 11 bases, with 22 bases spanning the gap. This CDR3 spans 14 amino acids. The clonotype was recovered from a person aged 18-65 years who received the Ad26.COV2.S COVID-19 vaccine or a placebo. The chain uses TRBV28 and TRBJ2-3, with D possibly being TRBD2 (5 bases). The sample consisted of peripheral blood, taken in a trial of Ad26.COV2.S vaccine versus placebo. CDR3 sequence (DNA): TGTGCCAGCATTGCTAACCGATTTAGGGAGAGGCAGTATTTT. Translation: CASIANRFRERQYF.